This T cell receptor beta chain was identified in a study of PD-L1 blockade in urothelial cancer. Study background: The median T cell count in blood samples was some 140,000.

Described time point: pretreatment peripheral blood. With respect to this clone: Its antigen is not identified.

This CDR3 contains 13 residues. Germline values: CDR1 MNHNS, CDR2 SASEGT. Trimming pared 6 bases from V and 5 bases from J, leaving 11 bases between. Measured with immunoSEQ multiplex PCR; TCRdb has only the in-frame clones, and not every one. The sample lists more than 15,000 clones; approximately 91% were seen once. Study-wide results and caveats: Below-median pretreatment blood TCR clonality was a predictor of better survival. Durable-benefit patients expanded tumor-associated blood clones more at 3 weeks.

This chain links TRBV6-1 with TRBJ1-5, with D uncertain. This material consisted of PBMCs, taken around atezolizumab (anti-PD-L1) treatment. This receptor was taken from a man aged 70-80 years with urothelial cancer. In DNA form, the CDR3 reads TGTGCCAGCAGGTTACAGAACTATCAGCCCCAGCATTTT. Amino acid sequence: CASRLQNYQPQHF.